Below are 23 T cell receptor beta chains sequenced from a single sample in a study of technical replicates of blood from a few donors. Sequencing used immunoSEQ multiplex PCR; TCRdb keeps in-frame clones, though not all of them. This table holds 95,000 or so clones, approximately 95% found once. Sequenced input: T cells isolated from PBMCs. The origin of the receptors is a human donor in good health.

V gene TRBV30 combines with J gene TRBJ1-2, with unresolved D. V was clipped by 4 bases and J by 8 bases, with 11 bases between them. The CDR3 has 11 amino acids. Germline lookup yields CDR1 GTSNPN and CDR2 SVGIG (reference sequence). CDR3 sequence (DNA): TGTGCCTGGACTGTAGAGGGCGGCTACACCTTC. This encodes CAWTVEGGYTF.

CDR3: CASSPAQANEKLFF. In DNA form, the CDR3 reads TGTGCCAGTAGCCCAGCTCAGGCTAATGAAAAACTGTTTTTT. The rearrangement uses TRBV19 and TRBJ1-4, with D hard to call. Germline V lookup: CDR1 LNHDA, CDR2 SQIVND (reference sequence). The V and J ends lost 6 bases and 3 bases respectively, with 11 bases between them. The CDR3 contains 14 residues.

The genes are TRBV18 and TRBJ1-5; a possible D gene is TRBD1 (6 bases). CDR1 is KGHSH, CDR2 LQKENI, per germline. This CDR3 comprises 15 residues. The V gene lost 3 bases and the J gene lost 7 bases, with 16 bases spanning the gap. The CDR3 reads CASSPLQGSSQPQHF. The CDR3 DNA is TGTGCCAGCTCACCCTTACAGGGCTCATCGCAGCCCCAGCATTTT.

The chain's CDR3 is CASSQTGTGNTIYF. CDR3 DNA sequence: TGTGCCAGCAGCCAAACAGGGACCGGAAACACCATATATTTT. V is TRBV7-6 and J is TRBJ1-3; a possible D gene is TRBD1 (6 bases). CDR1 and CDR2 (germline): SGHVS, FNYEAQ. The CDR3 contains 14 residues. Trimming took 5 bases from V and 4 from J, leaving 12 bases between them.

The rearrangement links TRBV7-9 to TRBJ2-5; 14 bases are shared with TRBD2. The trim removed 4 bases at V and 4 bases at J, leaving 11 bases unmatched. Germline CDR1 and CDR2: SEHNR and FQNEAQ (reference sequence). There are 18 residues in the CDR3. The CDR3 region is CASSSKDATSGRGETQYF. The DNA of the CDR3 is TGTGCCAGCAGCTCGAAAGACGCGACTAGCGGGAGGGGAGAGACCCAGTACTTC.

The V and J genes are TRBV27 and TRBJ2-7; TRBD2 aligns across 7 bases. V was pared by 1 base and J by 7 bases, with 4 bases of the junction left unmatched. CDR1 and CDR2 from the germline V gene are MNHEY and SMNVEV (reference sequence). The CDR3 loop spans 13 amino acids. The DNA of the CDR3 is TGTGCCAGCAGTTTATGGGCGGGAGAGGAGCAGTACTTC. Encoded protein: CASSLWAGEEQYF.

The chain joins TRBV28 to TRBJ1-1; possible D gene TRBD1, 5 bases. The germline CDR1 and CDR2 sequences are MDHEN and SYDVKM. The CDR3 consists of 15 residues. V was cut by 5 bases and J by 0 bases, with 13 bases left in between. CDR3 in DNA: TGTGCCAGCAGTCTGACGACAGTTATGAACACTGAAGCTTTCTTT. Translation: CASSLTTVMNTEAFF.

V usage is TRBV5-6 and J usage is TRBJ2-7; TRBD2 agrees at 15 bases. The CDR3 runs to 18 residues. Germline values: CDR1 SGHDT, CDR2 YYEEEE. Unmatched junction bases numbered 10, after V lost 0 bases and J lost 6 bases. Written as DNA, the CDR3 is TGTGCCAGCAGCTTGGATGGACTAGCGGGAGGGCCATACGGCGAGCAGTACTTC. It is translated as CASSLDGLAGGPYGEQYF.

The chain employs TRBV4-2 and TRBJ2-7, with D unresolved. The CDR3 is 14 residues long. Germline V gene lookup returns CDR1 LGHNA and CDR2 YNFKEQ. V dropped 3 bases and J dropped 2 bases, with 11 bases sitting between them. This CDR3 reads CASSHDSLTYEQYF. The CDR3 nucleotides read TGTGCCAGCAGCCACGACTCCCTCACCTACGAGCAGTACTTC.

J is TRBJ2-7 and V is TRBV10-1; tentatively, D is TRBD2 (6 bases). The germline V and J ends were trimmed by 8 bases and 4 bases, with 12 bases remaining between them. Germline assignment: CDR1 WNHNN and CDR2 SYGVQD (reference sequence). The CDR3 has 12 amino acids. CDR3 bases: TGCGCCAGCGGGGACTCCTATTACGAGCAGTACTTC. Translation: CASGDSYYEQYF.

J is TRBJ2-3 and V is TRBV28, with 7 bases aligning to TRBD1. Germline loops: CDR1 MDHEN, CDR2 SYDVKM. The CDR3 covers 14 residues. With V trimmed by 3 bases and J by 4 bases, 4 bases remained unmatched. This chain's CDR3 is CASSLGDSSDTQYF. The CDR3 DNA is TGTGCCAGCAGTTTGGGGGACAGTTCAGATACGCAGTATTTT.

V usage is TRBV11-2 and J usage is TRBJ1-1; possible D gene TRBD1, 6 bases. Trimming removed 2 bases from V and 5 bases from J, with 9 bases in between. Germline V gene sequence: CDR1 SGHAT, CDR2 FQNNGV. The CDR3 contains 13 residues. As DNA, the CDR3 is TGTGCCAGCAGCTTACGCAGGGGAACTGAAGCTTTCTTT. Translating gives CASSLRRGTEAFF.

This chain joins TRBV5-6 and TRBJ2-7; possible D gene TRBD2, 6 bases. The V gene's germline CDR1 is SGHDT and CDR2 YYEEEE. The V end lost 4 bases, the J end lost 3 bases, and 14 bases lay between the germline ends. This CDR3 is 14 amino acids long. CDR3 in amino acids: CASSGGWRGYEQYF. CDR3 coding DNA: TGTGCCAGCAGCGGAGGGTGGCGGGGCTACGAGCAGTACTTC.

This chain uses TRBV7-2 with TRBJ1-3, with 9 positions matching TRBD1. V shed 1 base, J shed 7 bases, and the junction held 5 bases outside the gene matches. Germline-derived CDR1 and CDR2 are SGHTA and FQGNSA. The CDR3 sequence is 15 residues long. In DNA form, the CDR3 reads TGTGCCAGCAGCTTAGAAAGGGACAGGGTGAACACCATATATTTT. This encodes CASSLERDRVNTIYF. Based on the CDR3 plus reference TRBV7-2 and TRBJ1-3, the full variable domain is GAGVSQSPSNKVTEKGKDVELRCDPISGHTALYWYRQSLGQGLEFLIYFQGNSAPDKSGLPSDRFSAERTGGSVSTLTIQRTQQEDSAVYLCASSLERDRVNTIYFGEGSWLTVV.

J is TRBJ1-1 and V is TRBV6-1; D gene uncertain. The germline V gene encodes CDR1 MNHNS and CDR2 SASEGT. The CDR3 has 13 amino acids. The ends were cut back, 2 bases at V and 1 base at J, with 5 bases in the middle. The CDR3 loop reads CASSERQNTEAFF. The CDR3 bases are TGTGCCAGCAGTGAAAGACAGAACACTGAAGCTTTCTTT.

The CDR3 reads CASSQEGDTQYF. The CDR3 nucleotides are TGTGCCAGCAGCCAGGAGGGGGATACGCAGTATTTT. The chain links TRBV7-3 to TRBJ2-3; perhaps TRBD2 as D (6 bases). This CDR3 is built from 12 residues. V lost 5 bases, J lost 6 bases, and 9 bases lay in between. The V gene's germline CDR1 is SGHTA and CDR2 FQGTGA.

V gene TRBV7-8 combines with J gene TRBJ2-7, with 7 bases fitting TRBD2. Germline loops: CDR1 SGHVS, CDR2 FQNEAQ. After removal of 0 bases from V and 0 bases from J, the junction contained 8 bases not matched to a gene. The CDR3 has 17 residues. DNA for the CDR3: TGTGCCAGCAGCTTAGCTAGTTGGGGCGGGAGCTCCTACGAGCAGTACTTC. Protein: CASSLASWGGSSYEQYF.

V and J are TRBV19 and TRBJ1-1; D perhaps matches TRBD1 (6 bases). Germline values: CDR1 LNHDA, CDR2 SQIVND (reference sequence). V lost 0 bases and J lost 6, with 17 bases in between. This CDR3 comprises 16 residues. CDR3 coding DNA: TGTGCCAGTAGTATAGATCTAGGCCAGGGGCAGGCTGAAGCTTTCTTT. Amino acid sequence: CASSIDLGQGQAEAFF.

CDR3 DNA: TGTGCCAGCAGTCTGGAGCAGTTCTTC. Its protein is CASSLEQFF. The rearrangement joins TRBV27 to TRBJ2-1; D call uncertain. Trimming shortened V by 5 bases and J by 10 bases, and 3 bases separated the two germline ends. Germline loops: CDR1 MNHEY, CDR2 SMNVEV (reference sequence). The CDR3 has 9 amino acids.

In this sample, this clone turned up once. V and J are TRBV12-5 and TRBJ2-5, with 8 positions matching TRBD2. Trimming took 8 bases from V and 2 from J; bases not matched to a gene: 10. This CDR3 has 15 residues. Germline CDR1 LGHNT, CDR2 FRNRAP. Here the CDR3 reads CASIQAGVPQETQYF. CDR3 sequence (DNA): TGTGCTAGTATTCAAGCGGGGGTCCCGCAAGAGACCCAGTACTTC. Full variable domain (rest looked up from reference TRBV12-5 and TRBJ2-5): DARVTQTPRHKVTEMGQEVTMRCQPILGHNTVFWYRQTMMQGLELLAYFRNRAPLDDSGMPKDRFSAEMPDATLATLKIQPSEPRDSAVYFCASIQAGVPQETQYFGPGTRLLVL.

The V gene is TRBV6-5, the J gene TRBJ2-1; TRBD2 agrees at 11 bases. CDR3 length: 16 amino acids. After removal of 3 bases from V and 4 bases from J, the junction contained 5 bases not matched to a gene. Germline lookup yields CDR1 MNHEY and CDR2 SVGAGI. The CDR3 here is CASSYDTSGGYNEQFF. CDR3 bases: TGTGCCAGCAGTTATGATACTAGCGGGGGTTACAATGAGCAGTTCTTC.

The chain employs TRBV10-3 and TRBJ2-1; a weak D match, TRBD2 (6 bases). The CDR3 runs 14 residues. CDR1 and CDR2 from the germline V gene are ENHRY and SYGVKD. V dropped 5 bases and J dropped 3 bases, with 11 bases sitting between them. The CDR3 DNA sequence: TGTGCCATCAGTCCCCGGACTAACTACAATGAGCAGTTCTTC. Protein sequence: CAISPRTNYNEQFF.

The V and J genes are TRBV10-3 and TRBJ2-1, with a tentative D call TRBD2 (5 bases). The CDR3 is 14 amino acids. The V end was cut by 5 bases, the J end by 4 bases, with 12 bases between. Germline-derived CDR1 and CDR2 are ENHRY and SYGVKD. The CDR3 DNA follows: TGTGCCATCAGTTTATACCGGGAATACAATGAGCAGTTCTTC. Residues: CAISLYREYNEQFF.